The 18 T cell receptor beta chains listed next were all sequenced from one sample in a study of blood T cell repertoires in COVID-19. Repertoires were generated with immunoSEQ multiplex PCR, while TCRdb's copy carries only in-frame clones and drops some. Among tens of thousands of clones listed, about four fifths were seen once. The sample comprised peripheral blood. These receptors were collected from a woman aged 80 or over with active or convalescent COVID-19.

This clone has just one count. This chain uses TRBV7-6 with TRBJ2-7, with 8 nucleotides matching TRBD1. The length of the CDR3 is 15 residues. Germline CDR1 is SGHVS and CDR2 is FNYEAQ. Trimming at V came to 1 base and at J to 5 bases, leaving 7 bases not matched to a gene. CDR3 region: CASSLVVRGRDEQYF. The CDR3 DNA reads TGTGCCAGCAGCTTAGTGGTCAGGGGGCGGGACGAGCAGTACTTC.

The table lists this clone with a few counts. CDR3 loop: CASSLGSTLYGYTF. CDR3 nucleotide sequence: TGCGCCAGCAGCTTGGGATCGACTCTCTATGGCTACACCTTC. The rearrangement joins TRBV5-1 to TRBJ1-2, with no clear D. Germline-derived CDR1 and CDR2 are SGHRS and YFSETQ. The CDR3 covers 14 residues. The V end lost 0 bases, the J end lost 4 bases, and 10 bases lay between the germline ends.

The rearrangement joins TRBV6-9 to TRBJ2-1, with D perhaps TRBD2 (6 bases). V lost 4 bases to trimming and J lost 0 bases, with 7 bases between them. The V gene's germline CDR1 is MNHGY and CDR2 SVAAGI. The CDR3 has 14 residues. The CDR3 region has the DNA TGTGCCAGCAGTTTGGGGGGCTCCTACAATGAGCAGTTCTTC. Its protein product is CASSLGGSYNEQFF.

The V call is TRBV6-6, the J call TRBJ2-3; 8 positions agree with TRBD2. The CDR3 length is 14 residues. CDR1 is MNHNY, CDR2 SVGAGI, per germline (reference sequence). V trimming: 2 bases; J trimming: 5 bases; junction bases outside the gene matches: 3. The CDR3 sequence: CASSYDGRGDTQYF. DNA for the CDR3: TGTGCCAGCAGTTACGACGGGAGGGGAGATACGCAGTATTTT.

The V call is TRBV3-1 (or the pseudogene TRBV3-2), the J call TRBJ1-5, with no clear D. V was cut by 4 bases and J by 4 bases, with 17 bases left in between. In germline, CDR1 is LGHDT, CDR2 YNNKEL (reference sequence). The CDR3 runs 16 residues. CDR3 sequence: CASSPTGGILNQPQHF. DNA of the CDR3: TGTGCCAGCAGCCCGACCGGAGGGATACTTAATCAGCCCCAGCATTTT.

The chain recombines TRBV2 with TRBJ2-7; tentatively, D is TRBD1 (5 bases). Germline loops: CDR1 SNHLY, CDR2 FYNNEI. V was shortened by 7 bases and J by 1 base, with 14 bases between the two germline ends. There are 14 residues in the CDR3. DNA for the CDR3: TGTGCCAGCAACCATAGGACACAATCCTACGAGCAGTACTTC. Translating it yields CASNHRTQSYEQYF.

The chain combines TRBV11-2 with TRBJ2-3, with D possibly matching TRBD2 (7 bases). V gave up 0 bases and J gave up 1 base, with 11 bases separating them. Germline V CDR1 and CDR2: SGHAT, FQNNGV. CDR3 length: 16 amino acids. CDR3 nucleotide sequence: TGTGCCAGCAGCTTAGAGGGGGGGGCAGGCACAGATACGCAGTATTTT. As protein: CASSLEGGAGTDTQYF. The whole variable domain, remainder taken from reference TRBV11-2 and TRBJ2-3, is EAGVAQSPRYKIIEKRQSVAFWCNPISGHATLYWYQQILGQGPKLLIQFQNNGVVDDSQLPKDRFSAERLKGVDSTLKIQPAKLEDSAVYLCASSLEGGAGTDTQYFGPGTRLTVL.

CDR3 bases: TGTGCCAGCAGCACTTGGACAGAACTAACTGAAGCTTTCTTT. It encodes CASSTWTELTEAFF. The chain has TRBV7-8 and TRBJ1-1, with D possibly TRBD1 on 6 matching bases. Per germline, CDR1 SGHVS and CDR2 FQNEAQ. Trimming stripped 5 bases from V and 5 bases from J, with 15 bases between. CDR3 length: 14 amino acids.

This clone was counted between two and nine times. The chain combines TRBV2 with TRBJ1-2; D is ambiguous. CDR1 SNHLY and CDR2 FYNNEI come from the germline V gene. V dropped 6 bases and J dropped 1 base, with 6 bases sitting between them. The CDR3 loop spans 12 amino acids. The CDR3 coding sequence is TGTGCCAGCAGAGAGATTAACTATGGCTACACCTTC. Translation: CASREINYGYTF.

The V call is TRBV30, the J call TRBJ1-1, with D tentatively TRBD1 (5 bases). The V gene's germline CDR1 is GTSNPN and CDR2 SVGIG (reference sequence). V gave up 4 bases and J gave up 3 bases, with 12 bases separating them. CDR3 length equals 13 residues. CDR3: CAWTSRGDTEAFF. The CDR3 DNA sequence: TGTGCCTGGACCTCCCGGGGGGACACTGAAGCTTTCTTT.

The table lists this clone with a count of one. The chain uses TRBV30 and TRBJ1-3; D is perhaps TRBD1 (5 bases). Trimming cost V 0 bases and J 6 bases, with 12 bases left between them. Germline CDR1 and CDR2: GTSNPN and SVGIG (reference sequence). The CDR3 loop spans 14 amino acids. CDR3 residues: CAWSVPGWTNTIYF. The CDR3 nucleotides read TGTGCCTGGAGTGTACCAGGGTGGACAAACACCATATATTTT.

V and J are TRBV6-2 or TRBV6-3 and TRBJ2-3; 10 nucleotides line up with TRBD2. V lost 4 bases, J lost 2 bases, and 9 bases stayed unmatched. Germline-derived CDR1 and CDR2 are MNHEY and SVGEGT. The CDR3 contains 17 residues. The CDR3 bases are TGTGCCAGCAGTTTAGCGGGGGGTCCGAGTTTCACAGATACGCAGTATTTT. This translates into CASSLAGGPSFTDTQYF.

The gene calls are TRBV6-5 and TRBJ1-1; 8 positions agree with TRBD1. Germline-derived CDR1 and CDR2 are MNHEY and SVGAGI. CDR3 length equals 14 residues. The trim removed 5 bases at V and 5 bases at J, leaving 7 bases unmatched. The DNA for the CDR3 is TGTGCCAGCAGTCCGGGACAGGTGGTAACTGAAGCTTTCTTT. Translating it yields CASSPGQVVTEAFF.

Of note for this clone: Other DNA sequences in the sample encode the same CDR3. This chain joins TRBV6-5 and TRBJ1-1, with D perhaps TRBD1 (5 bases). CDR3 length: 12 amino acids. Germline V CDR1 and CDR2: MNHEY, SVGAGI. The V gene lost 2 bases and the J gene lost 5 bases, with 6 bases spanning the gap. CDR3 in amino acids: CASSYGGTEAFF. The DNA of the CDR3 is TGTGCCAGCAGTTACGGGGGGACTGAAGCTTTCTTT.

This clone has a handful of counts. The rearrangement uses TRBV28 and TRBJ2-7; tentatively, D is TRBD1 (6 bases). CDR1 is MDHEN, CDR2 SYDVKM, per germline. Trimming cost V 5 bases and J 5 bases, with 19 bases left between them. The CDR3 loop spans 15 amino acids. The CDR3 reads CASSDTGWSFNEQYF. The CDR3 coding sequence is TGTGCCAGCAGTGATACAGGGTGGTCTTTTAACGAGCAGTACTTC.

The rearrangement links TRBV6-6 to TRBJ2-6; D is unclear. The germline V gene has CDR1 MNHNY and CDR2 SVGAGI (reference sequence). The CDR3 has 13 amino acids. V was pared by 8 bases and J by 3 bases, with 8 bases between. The CDR3 DNA reads TGTGCCAGCGTCCCTGTTGGGGCCAACGTCCTGACTTTC. The encoded protein is CASVPVGANVLTF.

The J gene is TRBJ2-1, the V gene TRBV11-3, with 11 bases fitting TRBD2. Germline lookup yields CDR1 SGHNT and CDR2 YENEEA. Germline trimming cut 5 bases from V and 5 bases from J; bases unmatched to any gene: 8. CDR3 length equals 16 residues. Here the CDR3 reads CASSPGLAGLNNEQFF. The CDR3 DNA sequence: TGTGCCAGCAGCCCAGGACTAGCGGGCCTAAACAATGAGCAGTTCTTC.

The V and J genes are TRBV7-2 and TRBJ1-2; D possibly corresponds to TRBD1 (5 bases). Per the germline V gene, CDR1 is SGHTA and CDR2 is FQGNSA. V dropped 5 bases and J dropped 5 bases, with 18 bases sitting between them. The CDR3 length is 15 residues. This chain's CDR3 is CASSRDGTSRYGYTF. CDR3 bases: TGTGCCAGCAGCCGGGACGGGACTTCTAGGTATGGCTACACCTTC.